This is a list of T cell receptor beta chains from one sample in a study of T cell responses to AZD1222 COVID-19 vaccine. Sequencing used immunoSEQ multiplex PCR; TCRdb keeps in-frame clones, though not all of them. The data contain 150,000 or so clones, roughly nine tenths of them singletons. The material was peripheral blood, obtained on day 0 of AZD1222 vaccination. The receptors originated from an adult in good health. CDR3s include the opening cysteine and the closing phenylalanine or tryptophan. A D gene is named only where the DNA matches it firmly. A row's size may be missing; if present it is once, few, many or a size class.

V	J	D	size	DNA	CDR3
TRBV18	TRBJ2-1	TRBD2	NA	TGTGCCAGCTCAGGGACTAGCGGGAGTTCCTACAATGAGCAGTTCTTC	CASSGTSGSSYNEQFF
TRBV6-2/TRBV6-3	TRBJ2-5	NA	NA	TGTGCCAGCAGTTACCCCAATCGGGTTCACCGGGCGACCCAGTACTTC	CASSYPNRVHRATQYF
TRBV9	TRBJ2-1	TRBD2	NA	TGTGCCAGCAGCGGAGCGGGAGCCGGTTCCAATGAGCAGTTCTTC	CASSGAGAGSNEQFF
TRBV18	TRBJ2-4	TRBD2	once	TGTGCCAGCTCACTGGGCGGGAGCGACATTCAGTACTTC	CASSLGGSDIQYF
TRBV18	TRBJ1-1	NA	NA	TGTGCCAGCTCACCACAAATAGGGGAGTTGAACACTGAAGCTTTCTTT	CASSPQIGELNTEAFF
TRBV5-4	TRBJ2-7	TRBD2	few	TGTGCCAGCAGGTCCGGGACTAGCGGAATCTACGAGCAGTACTTC	CASRSGTSGIYEQYF
TRBV9	TRBJ1-2	NA	NA	TGTGCCAGCAGCGTAGCTCAGGGTTATGGCTACACCTTC	CASSVAQGYGYTF
TRBV28	TRBJ2-3	TRBD2	NA	TGTGCCAGCAGTTCTCCAGGGAGGGCAGATACGCAGTATTTT	CASSSPGRADTQYF
TRBV28	TRBJ1-1	TRBD1	NA	TGTGCCAGCAGTTTACCCGACAGGGGGCTTGGTGAAGCTTTCTTT	CASSLPDRGLGEAFF
TRBV19	TRBJ1-5	NA	NA	TGTGCCAGTAGTAAGTGGGGCAATCAGCCCCAGCATTTT	CASSKWGNQPQHF
TRBV6-2/TRBV6-3	TRBJ1-5	TRBD1	once	TGTGCCAGCAGTCCAGGACAGGGACTCAATCAGCCCCAGCATTTT	CASSPGQGLNQPQHF
TRBV7-6	TRBJ2-5	NA	NA	TGTGCCAGCAGCTCCCAACCCCCTGTCCTAGCTGGGACCCAGTACTTC	CASSSQPPVLAGTQYF
TRBV27	TRBJ2-5	NA	NA	TGTGCCAGCAGTGTATCACCAACTCCCCAAGAGACCCAGTACTTC	CASSVSPTPQETQYF
TRBV30	TRBJ1-4	TRBD1	NA	TGTGCCTGGAGTGAGGCAGGGGGTTATGAAAAACTGTTTTTT	CAWSEAGGYEKLFF
TRBV9	TRBJ1-1	TRBD1	NA	TGTGCCAGCAGCGTAAACGGACAGGGGAACACTGAAGCTTTCTTT	CASSVNGQGNTEAFF